This T cell receptor beta chain emerged from a study of blood T cells in healthy people across ages. The second PCR ran roughly 6 to 12 cycles with a sample-barcoded 5' primer and J-beta primers. Each CDR3 protein gets one entry after TCRdb re-called the 5' RACE reads with MiXCR. The sample contains 1,300,000 or so distinct CDR3 sequences, almost 60% of which appear only once. This CDR3 contains 15 residues. CDR1 and CDR2 from the germline V gene are SGHAT and FQNNGV. The specimen was blood. This TCR came from a man aged 18 to 30 in good health. The chain joins TRBV11-2 to TRBJ2-4, with 10 bases fitting TRBD1. The DNA end is a closer match to TRBJ2-7, so the J assignment may be wrong. This CDR3 is CASSLTGDRGYEQYF. The CDR3 bases are TGTGCCAGCAGCTTAACCGGGGACAGGGGCTACGAGCAGTACTTC.